These 3 T cell receptor beta chains share one sample of origin, sequenced in a study of shared clonotypes between healthy human individuals. Repertoires were generated with immunoSEQ multiplex PCR, while TCRdb's copy carries only in-frame clones and drops some. This sample has nearly 2 million clones; roughly 95% occur once, and the top ten carry approximately 1.2%. CD8 cells regarded as naive lacked CD45RO, were positively chosen for CCR7, and omitted terminally differentiated effector memory CD45RA+ cells. The specimen was naive CD8+ T cells sorted from blood. These receptors originate from a man younger than 35 in good health.

This clone has a single count. The chain recombines TRBV10-1 with TRBJ1-1; D unclear. The CDR3 spans 14 residues. Deletions cut 0 bases from V and 6 bases from J, with 11 bases between. Germline CDR1 WNHNN, CDR2 SYGVQD (reference sequence). The CDR3 DNA is TGCGCCAGCAGTGAGTCGATCAGTGGAGCTGAAGCTTTCTTT. Translating it yields CASSESISGAEAFF.

The J gene is TRBJ2-7, the V gene TRBV9; 9 positions match TRBD2. The V gene end was trimmed by 0 bases and the J gene end by 5 bases; junction bases not matched to a gene: 9. The CDR3 is 16 amino acids. Germline CDR1 reads SGDLS; CDR2 reads YYNGEE. The CDR3 reads CASSVEGGRAYNEQYF. The CDR3 DNA is TGTGCCAGCAGCGTAGAAGGCGGGAGGGCCTATAACGAGCAGTACTTC.

Here the CDR3 DNA reads TGCGCCAGCAGCCAAGATAGCGCTAGCGGGATGAGGGAGCAGTACTTC. This translates into CASSQDSASGMREQYF. The chain couples TRBV4-3 to TRBJ2-7; 9 nucleotides align to TRBD2. Per the germline V gene, CDR1 is LGHNA and CDR2 is YSLEER. This CDR3 comprises 16 residues. Trimming took 0 bases from V and 7 from J; bases not matched to a gene: 10.